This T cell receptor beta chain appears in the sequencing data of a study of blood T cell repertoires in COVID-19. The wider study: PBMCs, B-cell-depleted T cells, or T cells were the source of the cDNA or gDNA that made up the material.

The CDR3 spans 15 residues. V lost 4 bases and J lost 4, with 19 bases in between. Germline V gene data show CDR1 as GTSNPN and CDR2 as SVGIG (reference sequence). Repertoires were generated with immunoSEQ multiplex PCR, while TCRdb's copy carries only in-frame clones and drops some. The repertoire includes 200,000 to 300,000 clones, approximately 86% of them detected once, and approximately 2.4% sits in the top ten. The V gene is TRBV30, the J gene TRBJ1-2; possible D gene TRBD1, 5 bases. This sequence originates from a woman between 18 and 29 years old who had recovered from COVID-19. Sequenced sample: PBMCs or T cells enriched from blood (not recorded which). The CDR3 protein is CAWTPRRARVYGYTF. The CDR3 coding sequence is TGTGCCTGGACCCCGAGGAGGGCCAGGGTCTATGGCTACACCTTC.